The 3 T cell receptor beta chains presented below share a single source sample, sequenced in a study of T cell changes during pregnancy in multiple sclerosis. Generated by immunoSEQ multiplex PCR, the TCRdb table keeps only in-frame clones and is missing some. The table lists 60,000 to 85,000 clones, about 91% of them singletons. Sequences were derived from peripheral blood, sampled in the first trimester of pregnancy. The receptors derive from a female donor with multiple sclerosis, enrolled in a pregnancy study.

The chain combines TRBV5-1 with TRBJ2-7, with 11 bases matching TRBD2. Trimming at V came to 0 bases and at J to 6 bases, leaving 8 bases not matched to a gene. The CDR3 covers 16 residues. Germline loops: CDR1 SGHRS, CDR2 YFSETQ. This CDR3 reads CASSLGLAGPASEQYF. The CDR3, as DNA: TGCGCCAGCAGCTTGGGACTAGCGGGACCCGCCTCCGAGCAGTACTTC.

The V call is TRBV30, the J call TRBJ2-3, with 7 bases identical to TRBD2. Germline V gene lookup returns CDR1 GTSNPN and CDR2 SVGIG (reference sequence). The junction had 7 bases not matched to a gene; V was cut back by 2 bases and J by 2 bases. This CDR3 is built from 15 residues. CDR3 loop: CAWSKLALPTDTQYF. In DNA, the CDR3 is TGTGCCTGGAGTAAACTAGCGCTCCCCACAGATACGCAGTATTTT.

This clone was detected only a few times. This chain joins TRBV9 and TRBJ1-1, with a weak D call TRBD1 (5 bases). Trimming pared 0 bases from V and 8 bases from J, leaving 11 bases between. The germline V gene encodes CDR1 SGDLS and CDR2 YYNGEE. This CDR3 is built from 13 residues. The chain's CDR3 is CASSVVSGLEAFF. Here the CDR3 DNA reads TGTGCCAGCAGCGTAGTGTCAGGGCTGGAAGCTTTCTTT.